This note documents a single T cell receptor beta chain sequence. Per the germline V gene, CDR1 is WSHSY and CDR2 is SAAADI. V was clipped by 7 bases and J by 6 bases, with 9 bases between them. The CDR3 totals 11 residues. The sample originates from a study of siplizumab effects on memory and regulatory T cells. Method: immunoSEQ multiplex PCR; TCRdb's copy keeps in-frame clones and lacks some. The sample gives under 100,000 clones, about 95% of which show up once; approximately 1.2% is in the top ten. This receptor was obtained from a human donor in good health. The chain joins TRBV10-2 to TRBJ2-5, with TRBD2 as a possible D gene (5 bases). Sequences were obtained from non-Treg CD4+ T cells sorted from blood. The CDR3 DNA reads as TGCGCCAGCACGGGGAAACAGACCCAGTACTTC. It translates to CASTGKQTQYF.